The 6 T cell receptor beta chains in this list originate from one sample, sequenced in a study of T cell changes during pregnancy in multiple sclerosis (dated by TCRdb to about 2019). Libraries were made using the immunoSEQ multiplex PCR assay. Drawn from immuneACCESS, this table holds only the in-frame rearrangements with V and J called that TCRdb kept. Clones are partly lost; checked studies trace under half to an unresolved V gene and leave the rest unexplained. In this sample the table shows roughly 85,000 clones, 90% to 95% of which occur a single time. The ten largest clonotypes hold 2.5% of the sample. The material was peripheral blood, obtained in the first trimester of pregnancy. Receptors were obtained from a female donor with multiple sclerosis, enrolled in a pregnancy study.

The chain uses TRBV27 and TRBJ1-2; D unresolved. Germline CDR1 is MNHEY and CDR2 is SMNVEV (reference sequence). Trimming stripped 5 bases from V and 7 bases from J, with 17 bases between. The CDR3 loop spans 14 amino acids. CDR3 amino acids: CASSTTSDNSGYTF. As DNA, the CDR3 is TGTGCCAGCAGTACCACCTCCGACAATTCTGGCTACACCTTC.

The chain recombines TRBV7-3 with TRBJ2-5; D may be TRBD1 (5 bases). Germline CDR1 SGHTA, CDR2 FQGTGA. This CDR3 has 16 amino acids. Trimming stripped 5 bases from V and 5 bases from J, with 21 bases between. CDR3 nucleotides: TGTGCCAGCAGCCCTAAATCCCCAGGGCTGGGGGAGACCCAGTACTTC. This encodes CASSPKSPGLGETQYF.

V is TRBV2 and J is TRBJ1-4; 8 bases fit TRBD1. V lost 0 bases to trimming and J lost 5 bases; unmatched junction nucleotides: 2. CDR1 SNHLY and CDR2 FYNNEI come from the germline V gene. The CDR3 consists of 15 residues. The CDR3 nucleotides read TGTGCCAGCAGTGAAGCCAGGACAGGGAATGAAAAACTGTTTTTT. Translated, it gives CASSEARTGNEKLFF.

The chain has TRBV29-1 and TRBJ1-1; possible D gene TRBD1, 5 bases. Looked up from germline, CDR1 is SQVTM and CDR2 is ANQGSEA. The CDR3 has 16 amino acids. The germline V and J ends were trimmed by 1 base and 6 bases, with 21 bases remaining between them. The CDR3 DNA is TGCAGCGTTGAAGCTCCCCCCGGAGGGGATTTCGCTGAAGCTTTCTTT. Its protein is CSVEAPPGGDFAEAFF. Based on the CDR3 plus reference TRBV29-1 and TRBJ1-1, the full variable domain is SAVISQKPSRDICQRGTSLTIQCQVDSQVTMMFWYRQQPGQSLTLIATANQGSEATYESGFVIDKFPISRPNLTFSTLTVSNMSPEDSSIYLCSVEAPPGGDFAEAFFGQGTRLTVV.

V is TRBV5-4 and J is TRBJ2-5; D ambiguous. V was clipped by 0 bases and J by 3 bases, with 6 bases between them. There are 13 residues in the CDR3. Germline lookup yields CDR1 SGHNT and CDR2 YYREEE (reference sequence). CDR3 protein: CASSLEAEETQYF. CDR3 nucleotides: TGTGCCAGCAGCTTGGAGGCGGAAGAGACCCAGTACTTC.

The chain's CDR3 is CASSHDRATGELFF. The CDR3 DNA reads as TGTGCCAGCAGTCATGACAGGGCCACCGGGGAGCTGTTTTTT. The chain combines TRBV6-5 with TRBJ2-2, with 7 positions matching TRBD1. J gave up 4 bases and V 5 bases, and 4 bases lay outside the gene matches. This CDR3 has 14 residues. Germline CDR1 and CDR2: MNHEY and SVGAGI.